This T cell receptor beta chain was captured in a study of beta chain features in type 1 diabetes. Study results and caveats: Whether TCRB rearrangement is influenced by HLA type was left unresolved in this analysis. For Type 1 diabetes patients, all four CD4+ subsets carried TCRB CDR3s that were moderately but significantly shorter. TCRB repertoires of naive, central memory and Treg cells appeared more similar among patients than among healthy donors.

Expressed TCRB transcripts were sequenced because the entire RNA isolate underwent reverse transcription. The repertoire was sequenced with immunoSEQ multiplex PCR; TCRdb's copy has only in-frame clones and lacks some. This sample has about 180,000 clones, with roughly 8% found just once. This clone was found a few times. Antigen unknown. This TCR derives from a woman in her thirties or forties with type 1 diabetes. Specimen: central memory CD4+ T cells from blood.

This CDR3 reads CASSLQDRANYGYTF. The DNA of the CDR3 is TGTGCCAGCAGCTTACAGGACAGGGCTAACTATGGCTACACCTTC. The J gene is TRBJ1-2, the V gene TRBV11-1; TRBD1 aligns across 8 bases. In germline, CDR1 is SGHAT, CDR2 FQDESV (reference sequence). With 2 bases clipped from V and 0 bases from J, the junction kept 2 bases outside the gene matches. This CDR3 has 15 amino acids.